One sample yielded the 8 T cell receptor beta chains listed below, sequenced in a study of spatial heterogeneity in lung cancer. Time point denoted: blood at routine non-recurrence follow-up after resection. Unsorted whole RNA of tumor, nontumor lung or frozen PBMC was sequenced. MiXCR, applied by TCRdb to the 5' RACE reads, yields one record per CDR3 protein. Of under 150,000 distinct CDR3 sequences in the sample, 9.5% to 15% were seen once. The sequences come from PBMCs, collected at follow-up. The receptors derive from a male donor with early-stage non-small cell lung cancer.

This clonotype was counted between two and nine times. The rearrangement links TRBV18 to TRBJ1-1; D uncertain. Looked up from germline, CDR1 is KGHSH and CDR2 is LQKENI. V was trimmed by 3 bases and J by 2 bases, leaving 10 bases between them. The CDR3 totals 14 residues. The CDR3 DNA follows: TGTGCCAGCTCACCGAACCTTTACAACACTGAAGCTTTCTTT. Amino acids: CASSPNLYNTEAFF.

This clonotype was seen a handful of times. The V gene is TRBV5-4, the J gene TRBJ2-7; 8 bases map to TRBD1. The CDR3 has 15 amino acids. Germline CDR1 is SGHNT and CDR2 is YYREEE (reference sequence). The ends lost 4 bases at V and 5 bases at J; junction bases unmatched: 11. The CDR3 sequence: CASSLPGQASNEQYF. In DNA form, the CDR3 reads TGTGCCAGCAGCCTTCCGGGACAGGCCTCAAACGAGCAGTACTTC.

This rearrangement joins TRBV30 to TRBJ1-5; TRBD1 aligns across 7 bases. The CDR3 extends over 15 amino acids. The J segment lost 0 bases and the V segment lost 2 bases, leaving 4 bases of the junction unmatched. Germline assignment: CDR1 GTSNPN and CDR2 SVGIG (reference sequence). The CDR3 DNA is TGTGCCTGGAGTCTACAGGGGTATAGCAATCAGCCCCAGCATTTT. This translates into CAWSLQGYSNQPQHF.

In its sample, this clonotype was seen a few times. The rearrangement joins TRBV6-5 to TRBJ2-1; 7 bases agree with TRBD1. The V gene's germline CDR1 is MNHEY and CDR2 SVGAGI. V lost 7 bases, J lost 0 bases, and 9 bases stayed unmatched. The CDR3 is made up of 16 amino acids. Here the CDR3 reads CASKASGQHSYNEQFF. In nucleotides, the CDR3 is TGTGCCAGCAAAGCTTCGGGACAGCACTCCTACAATGAGCAGTTCTTC.

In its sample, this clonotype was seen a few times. In nucleotides, the CDR3 is TGTGCCAGCAGTTACTCGAGTTTGGTCACAGATACGCAGTATTTT. Amino acids: CASSYSSLVTDTQYF. V gene TRBV6-5 combines with J gene TRBJ2-3; D is undetermined. This CDR3 comprises 15 residues. V lost 0 bases and J 2 bases, leaving 9 bases between the germline ends. From germline, CDR1 is MNHEY and CDR2 SVGAGI.

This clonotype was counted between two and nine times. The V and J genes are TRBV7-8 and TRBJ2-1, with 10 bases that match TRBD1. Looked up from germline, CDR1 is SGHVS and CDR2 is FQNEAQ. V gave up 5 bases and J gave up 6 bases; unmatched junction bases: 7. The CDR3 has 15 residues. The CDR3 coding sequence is TGTGCCAGCAGCCCAGACAGGGGGCGATTCAATGAGCAGTTCTTC. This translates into CASSPDRGRFNEQFF. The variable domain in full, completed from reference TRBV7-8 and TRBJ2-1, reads GAGVSQSPRYKVAKRGQDVALRCDPISGHVSLFWYQQALGQGPEFLTYFQNEAQLDKSGLPSDRFFAERPEGSVSTLKIQRTQQEDSAVYLCASSPDRGRFNEQFFGPGTRLTVL.

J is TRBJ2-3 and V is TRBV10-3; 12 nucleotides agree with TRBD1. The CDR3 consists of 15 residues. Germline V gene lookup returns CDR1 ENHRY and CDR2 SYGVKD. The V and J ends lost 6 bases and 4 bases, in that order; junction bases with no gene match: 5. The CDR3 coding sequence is TGTGCCATCAGACCGGGACAGGGGGCAGCAGATACGCAGTATTTT. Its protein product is CAIRPGQGAADTQYF.

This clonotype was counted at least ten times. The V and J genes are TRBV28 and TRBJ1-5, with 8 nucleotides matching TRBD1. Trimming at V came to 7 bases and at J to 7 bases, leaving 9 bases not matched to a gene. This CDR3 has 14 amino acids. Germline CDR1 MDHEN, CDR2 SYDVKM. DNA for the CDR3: TGTGCCAGCAACTTCCAGGGGGCATTACAGCCCCAGCATTTT. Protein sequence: CASNFQGALQPQHF.